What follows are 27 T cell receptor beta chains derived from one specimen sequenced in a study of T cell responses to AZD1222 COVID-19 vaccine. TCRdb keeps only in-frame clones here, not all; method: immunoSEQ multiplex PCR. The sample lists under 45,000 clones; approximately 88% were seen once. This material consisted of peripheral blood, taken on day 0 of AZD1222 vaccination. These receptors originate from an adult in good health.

The CDR3: CASSILGRADFSGNTIYF. The CDR3 DNA follows: TGTGCCAGTAGTATACTGGGCAGGGCCGACTTCTCTGGAAACACCATATATTTT. The J gene is TRBJ1-3, the V gene TRBV19; the D gene is possibly TRBD1 (5 bases). Trimming stripped 2 bases from V and 0 bases from J, with 17 bases between. Germline-derived CDR1 and CDR2 are LNHDA and SQIVND (reference sequence). This CDR3 is 18 amino acids long.

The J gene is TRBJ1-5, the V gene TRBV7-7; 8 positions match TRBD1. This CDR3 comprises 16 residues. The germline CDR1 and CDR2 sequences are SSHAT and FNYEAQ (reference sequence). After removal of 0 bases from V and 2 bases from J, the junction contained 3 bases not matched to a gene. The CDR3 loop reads CASSLADRGGNQPQHF. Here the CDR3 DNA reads TGTGCCAGCAGCTTAGCCGACAGGGGTGGCAATCAGCCCCAGCATTTT.

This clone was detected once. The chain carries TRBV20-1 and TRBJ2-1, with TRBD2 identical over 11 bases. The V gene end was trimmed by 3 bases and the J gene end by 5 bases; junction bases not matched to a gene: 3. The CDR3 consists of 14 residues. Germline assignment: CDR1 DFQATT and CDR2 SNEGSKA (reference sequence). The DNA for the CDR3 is TGCAGTGCTAGTAGCGGGAGGGAACACAATGAGCAGTTCTTC. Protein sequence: CSASSGREHNEQFF.

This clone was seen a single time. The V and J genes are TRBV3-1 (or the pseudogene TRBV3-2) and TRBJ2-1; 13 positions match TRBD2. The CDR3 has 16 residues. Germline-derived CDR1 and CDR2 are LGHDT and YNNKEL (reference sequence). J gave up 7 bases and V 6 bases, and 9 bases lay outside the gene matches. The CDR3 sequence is CASSQTRTSGGNEQFF. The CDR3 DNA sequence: TGTGCCAGCAGTCAGACGCGGACTAGCGGGGGAAATGAGCAGTTCTTC.

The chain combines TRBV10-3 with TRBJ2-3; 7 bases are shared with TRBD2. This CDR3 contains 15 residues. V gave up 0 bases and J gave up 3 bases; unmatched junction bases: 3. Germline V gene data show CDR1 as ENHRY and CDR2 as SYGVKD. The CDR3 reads CAISESQGGTDTQYF. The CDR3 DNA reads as TGTGCCATCAGTGAGTCCCAGGGAGGGACAGATACGCAGTATTTT.

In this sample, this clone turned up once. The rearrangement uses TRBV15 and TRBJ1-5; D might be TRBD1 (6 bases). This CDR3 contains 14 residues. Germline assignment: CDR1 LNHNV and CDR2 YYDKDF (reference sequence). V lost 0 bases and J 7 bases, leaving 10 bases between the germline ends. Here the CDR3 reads CATSREGAGQPQHF. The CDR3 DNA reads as TGTGCCACCAGCAGAGAGGGGGCAGGGCAGCCCCAGCATTTT. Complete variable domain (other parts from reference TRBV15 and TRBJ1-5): DAMVIQNPRYQVTQFGKPVTLSCSQTLNHNVMYWYQQKSSQAPKLLFHYYDKDFNNEADTPDNFQSRRPNTSFCFLDIRSPGLGDTAMYLCATSREGAGQPQHFGDGTRLSIL.

CDR3 sequence: CASSPIAAGRTDTQYF. In DNA form, the CDR3 reads TGTGCCAGCAGCCCTATCGCGGCGGGGCGCACAGATACGCAGTATTTT. The chain joins TRBV9 to TRBJ2-3; maybe TRBD2 (6 bases). CDR3 size: 16 residues. Trimming cost V 4 bases and J 1 base, with 16 bases left between them. Per the germline V gene, CDR1 is SGDLS and CDR2 is YYNGEE.

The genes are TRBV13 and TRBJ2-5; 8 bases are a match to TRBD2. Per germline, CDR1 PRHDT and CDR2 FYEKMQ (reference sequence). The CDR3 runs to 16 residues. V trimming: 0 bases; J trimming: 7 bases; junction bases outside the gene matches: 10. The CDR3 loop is CASSLGGGAFFGTQYF. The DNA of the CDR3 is TGTGCCAGCAGCTTAGGCGGGGGGGCCTTTTTCGGGACCCAGTACTTC.

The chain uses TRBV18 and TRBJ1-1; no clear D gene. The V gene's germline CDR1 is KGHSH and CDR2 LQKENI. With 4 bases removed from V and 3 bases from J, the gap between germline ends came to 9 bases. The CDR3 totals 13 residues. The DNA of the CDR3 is TGTGCCAGCTCACTCGACTGGGACACTGAAGCTTTCTTT. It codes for CASSLDWDTEAFF.

The CDR3 reads CASSTGQGVREQFF. As DNA, the CDR3 is TGCGCCAGCAGCACGGGACAGGGTGTGCGTGAGCAGTTCTTC. The V call is TRBV5-1, the J call TRBJ2-1; 9 bases agree with TRBD1. The germline CDR1 and CDR2 sequences are SGHRS and YFSETQ. This CDR3 is built from 14 residues. V gave up 4 bases and J gave up 9 bases; unmatched junction bases: 8. The entire variable domain, with the rest obtained from reference TRBV5-1 and TRBJ2-1, is as follows: KAGVTQTPRYLIKTRGQQVTLSCSPISGHRSVSWYQQTPGQGLQFLFEYFSETQRNKGNFPGRFSGRQFSNSRSEMNVSTLELGDSALYLCASSTGQGVREQFFGPGTRLTVL.

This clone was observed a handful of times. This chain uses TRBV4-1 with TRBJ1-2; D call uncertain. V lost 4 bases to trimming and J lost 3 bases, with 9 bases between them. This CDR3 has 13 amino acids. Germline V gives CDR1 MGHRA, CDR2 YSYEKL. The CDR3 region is CASSLTPDYGYTF. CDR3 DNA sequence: TGCGCCAGCAGCCTGACTCCAGACTATGGCTACACCTTC.

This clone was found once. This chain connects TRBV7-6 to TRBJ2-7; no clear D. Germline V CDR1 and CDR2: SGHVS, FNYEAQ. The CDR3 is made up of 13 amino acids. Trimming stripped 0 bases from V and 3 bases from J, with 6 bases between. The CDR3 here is CASSLARSYEQYF. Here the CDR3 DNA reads TGTGCCAGCAGCTTAGCGCGTAGCTACGAGCAGTACTTC.

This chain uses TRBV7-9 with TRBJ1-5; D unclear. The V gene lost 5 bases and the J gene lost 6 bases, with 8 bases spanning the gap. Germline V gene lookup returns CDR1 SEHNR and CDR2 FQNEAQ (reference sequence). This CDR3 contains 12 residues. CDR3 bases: TGTGCCAGCAGCAGTTTGGTTCAGCCCCAGCATTTT. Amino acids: CASSSLVQPQHF.

The CDR3 here is CASSLGEVRRDQFF. The CDR3 region has the DNA TGTGCCAGCAGCTTAGGTGAGGTTAGGAGGGACCAGTTCTTC. V usage is TRBV7-9 and J usage is TRBJ2-1; tentative D call: TRBD2 (6 bases). The germline V gene has CDR1 SEHNR and CDR2 FQNEAQ (reference sequence). This CDR3 comprises 14 residues. The germline V and J ends were trimmed by 1 base and 13 bases, with 17 bases remaining between them.

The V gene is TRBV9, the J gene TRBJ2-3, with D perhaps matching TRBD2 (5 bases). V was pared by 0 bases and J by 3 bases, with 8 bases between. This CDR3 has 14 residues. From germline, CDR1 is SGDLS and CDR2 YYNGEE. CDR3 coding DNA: TGTGCCAGCAGCGTAGGCCTAGCTACAGATACGCAGTATTTT. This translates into CASSVGLATDTQYF.

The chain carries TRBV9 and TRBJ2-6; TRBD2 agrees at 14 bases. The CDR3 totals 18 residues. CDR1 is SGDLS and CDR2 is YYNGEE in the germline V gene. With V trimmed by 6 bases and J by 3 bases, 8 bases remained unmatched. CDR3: CASTKTSGRAFGANVLTF. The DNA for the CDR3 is TGTGCCAGCACCAAGACTAGCGGGAGGGCCTTTGGGGCCAACGTCCTGACTTTC. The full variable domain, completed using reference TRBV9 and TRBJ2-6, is DSGVTQTPKHLITATGQRVTLRCSPRSGDLSVYWYQQSLDQGLQFLIQYYNGEERAKGNILERFSAQQFPDLHSELNLSSLELGDSALYFCASTKTSGRAFGANVLTFGAGSRLTVL.

The CDR3 protein is CASSESVAYEQFF. The CDR3, as DNA: TGCGCCAGCAGTGAGTCGGTAGCGTATGAGCAGTTCTTC. The chain combines TRBV10-1 with TRBJ2-1; perhaps TRBD2 as D (5 bases). This CDR3 is 13 amino acids long. V lost 0 bases and J lost 8, with 8 bases in between. Germline V gene data show CDR1 as WNHNN and CDR2 as SYGVQD (reference sequence).

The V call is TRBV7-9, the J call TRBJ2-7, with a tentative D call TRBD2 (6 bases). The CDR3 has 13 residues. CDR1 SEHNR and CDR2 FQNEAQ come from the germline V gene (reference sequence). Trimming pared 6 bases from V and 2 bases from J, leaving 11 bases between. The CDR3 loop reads CASRADYPYEQYF. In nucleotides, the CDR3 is TGTGCCAGCAGGGCGGACTATCCCTACGAGCAGTACTTC.

CDR3 nucleotide sequence: TGTGCCAGCAGCGGGGGGACTCTCCATGTCTACGAGCAGTACTTC. This gives the protein CASSGGTLHVYEQYF. The chain has TRBV3-1 (or the pseudogene TRBV3-2) and TRBJ2-7; a possible D gene is TRBD2 (6 bases). Trimming took off 5 bases at V and 3 bases at J, with 17 bases between the two ends. The CDR3 covers 15 residues. Per the germline V gene, CDR1 is LGHDT and CDR2 is YNNKEL (reference sequence).

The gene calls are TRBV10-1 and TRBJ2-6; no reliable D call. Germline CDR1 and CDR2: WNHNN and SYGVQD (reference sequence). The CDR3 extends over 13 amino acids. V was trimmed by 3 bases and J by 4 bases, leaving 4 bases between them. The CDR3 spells CASSDRGANVLTF. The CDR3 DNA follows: TGCGCCAGCAGTGATAGGGGGGCCAACGTCCTGACTTTC.

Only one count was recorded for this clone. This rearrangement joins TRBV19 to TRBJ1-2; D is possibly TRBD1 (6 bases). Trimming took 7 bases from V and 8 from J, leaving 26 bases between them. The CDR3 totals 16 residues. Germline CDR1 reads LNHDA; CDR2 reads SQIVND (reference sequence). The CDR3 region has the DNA TGTGCCAGTATTTGGACCGGGACATCCGAAGCGGGGGGCTACACCTTC. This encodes CASIWTGTSEAGGYTF.

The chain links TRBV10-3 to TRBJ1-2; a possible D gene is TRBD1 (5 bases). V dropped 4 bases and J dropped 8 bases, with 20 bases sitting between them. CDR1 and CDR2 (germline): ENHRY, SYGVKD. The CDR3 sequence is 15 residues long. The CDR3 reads CAISGGGVLEGGYTF. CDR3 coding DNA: TGTGCCATCAGTGGGGGAGGGGTATTGGAAGGCGGCTACACCTTC.

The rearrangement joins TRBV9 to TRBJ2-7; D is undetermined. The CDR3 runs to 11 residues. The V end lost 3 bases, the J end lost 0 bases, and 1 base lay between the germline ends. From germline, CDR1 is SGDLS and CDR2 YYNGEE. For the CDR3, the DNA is TGTGCCAGCAGCGCCTCCTACGAGCAGTACTTC. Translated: CASSASYEQYF. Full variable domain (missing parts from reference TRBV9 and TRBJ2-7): DSGVTQTPKHLITATGQRVTLRCSPRSGDLSVYWYQQSLDQGLQFLIQYYNGEERAKGNILERFSAQQFPDLHSELNLSSLELGDSALYFCASSASYEQYFGPGTRLTVT.

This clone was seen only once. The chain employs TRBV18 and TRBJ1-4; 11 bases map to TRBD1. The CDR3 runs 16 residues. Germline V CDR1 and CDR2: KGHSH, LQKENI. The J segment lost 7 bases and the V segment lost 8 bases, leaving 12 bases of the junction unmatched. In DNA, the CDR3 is TGTGCCAGCATTCCCGGGACAGGGGGTCGAGGTGAAAAACTGTTTTTT. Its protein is CASIPGTGGRGEKLFF. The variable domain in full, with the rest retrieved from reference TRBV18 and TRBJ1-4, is NAGVMQNPRHLVRRRGQEARLRCSPMKGHSHVYWYRQLPEEGLKFMVYLQKENIIDESGMPKERFSAEFPKEGPSILRIQQVVRGDSAAYFCASIPGTGGRGEKLFFGSGTQLSVL.

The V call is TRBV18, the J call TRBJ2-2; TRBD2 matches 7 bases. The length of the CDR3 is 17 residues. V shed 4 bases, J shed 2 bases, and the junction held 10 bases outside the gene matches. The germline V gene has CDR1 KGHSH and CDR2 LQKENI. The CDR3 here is CASSLVLGGGNTGELFF. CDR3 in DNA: TGTGCCAGCTCACTTGTCCTTGGCGGGGGAAACACCGGGGAGCTGTTTTTT.

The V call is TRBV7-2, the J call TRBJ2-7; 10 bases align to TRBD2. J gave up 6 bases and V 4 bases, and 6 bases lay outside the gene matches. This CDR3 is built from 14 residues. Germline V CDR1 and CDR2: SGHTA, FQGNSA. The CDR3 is CASSSLAGVGEQYF. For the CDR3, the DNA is TGTGCCAGCAGCTCGCTAGCGGGAGTCGGCGAGCAGTACTTC.

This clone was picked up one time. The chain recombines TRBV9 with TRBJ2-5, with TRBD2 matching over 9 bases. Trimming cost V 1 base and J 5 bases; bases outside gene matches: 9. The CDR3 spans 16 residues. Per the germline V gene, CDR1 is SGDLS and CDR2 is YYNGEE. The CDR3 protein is CASSVLGAGGPETQYF. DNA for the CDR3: TGTGCCAGCAGCGTATTGGGGGCGGGAGGGCCTGAGACCCAGTACTTC.